This T cell receptor beta chain was identified in a study of shared clonotypes between healthy human individuals. Donors were Caucasian adults residing in Nashville, Tennessee, USA. The CDR3 loop spans 13 amino acids. The V gene's germline CDR1 is ENHRY and CDR2 SYGVKD. V was cut by 3 bases and J by 4 bases, with 6 bases left in between. Measured with immunoSEQ multiplex PCR; TCRdb has only the in-frame clones, and not every one. The sample consists of more than 2 million clones, under 97% of them appearing once. Of note for this clone: This specimen includes other DNA sequences encoding the same CDR3.

Sequences were obtained from naive CD4+ T cells sorted from blood. Subset denoted: CD45RA+ positively selected. The source is a man in his late teens or twenties in good health. The V and J genes are TRBV10-3 and TRBJ1-4; D gene unclear. The CDR3 DNA is TGTGCCATCAGTGAAGGCGGTAATGAAAAACTGTTTTTT. Translated: CAISEGGNEKLFF.